This is a list of T cell receptor beta chains from one sample in a study of blood T cell repertoires in COVID-19. Only in-frame clones appear in the TCRdb table, and some are missing; sequencing was by immunoSEQ multiplex PCR. In the table there are around 250,000 clones, roughly 80% of which are singletons. Sequencing was done on a sample of PBMCs or T cells enriched from blood (not recorded which). The receptors were sampled from a man aged 35-49 years who had been exposed to COVID-19. Each CDR3 is given with its conserved first and last residue. A D gene is named only where the DNA matches it firmly. Clone size appears in some rows only: once, few, many, or a class for an expanded clone.

cdr3_aa	cdr3_nt	v_call	cdr3_length	d_call	j_call	clone_size
CSAGSGAYGYTF	TGCAGCGCCGGCAGTGGGGCATATGGCTACACCTTC	TRBV29-1	12	-	TRBJ1-2	few
CATSDPGTGLPGELFF	TGTGCCACCAGTGACCCCGGGACAGGGTTGCCCGGGGAGCTGTTTTTT	TRBV24-1	16	TRBD1	TRBJ2-2	-
CASSPELRNEQFF	TGTGCCAGCTCACCTGAATTGAGGAATGAGCAGTTCTTC	TRBV18	13	-	TRBJ2-1	few
CASSPRGAGVRETQYF	TGTGCCAGCAGCCCACGAGGAGCGGGAGTGAGAGAGACCCAGTACTTC	TRBV5-6	16	TRBD2	TRBJ2-5	-
CASSSRQLNQPQHF	TGTGCCAGTTCGTCTCGACAGCTCAATCAGCCCCAGCATTTT	TRBV7-8	14	-	TRBJ1-5	-
CSVDKGRAGSEAFF	TGCAGCGTTGATAAAGGGCGGGCCGGGTCCGAAGCTTTCTTT	TRBV29-1	14	-	TRBJ1-1	once
CASSLSAAYGYTF	TGTGCCAGCAGTTTATCGGCGGCCTATGGCTACACCTTC	TRBV28	13	-	TRBJ1-2	-
CASSPDSSYEQYF	TGTGCCAGCAGCCCAGACAGCTCCTACGAGCAGTACTTC	TRBV27	13	-	TRBJ2-7	-
CASSMGGAGPDTQYF	TGTGCCAGTAGTATGGGTGGGGCCGGGCCAGATACGCAGTATTTT	TRBV19	15	-	TRBJ2-3	-
CASRVTGREQYF	TGTGCCAGCAGGGTAACAGGGCGAGAGCAGTACTTC	TRBV6-1	12	-	TRBJ2-7	-
CASSRPGSVDTQYF	TGTGCCAGCAGCAGACCCGGGAGCGTGGATACGCAGTATTTT	TRBV7-6	14	-	TRBJ2-3	once
CASSIWVGQGRDTQYF	TGTGCCAGTAGTATATGGGTGGGGCAGGGGAGAGATACGCAGTATTTT	TRBV19	16	-	TRBJ2-3	-
CASSTSGRSNGYTF	TGTGCCAGCAGCACCAGCGGCAGGTCGAACGGCTACACCTTC	TRBV5-4	14	-	TRBJ1-2	-
CASSLFGGMYNEQFF	TGTGCCAGCAGCTTATTTGGCGGGATGTACAATGAGCAGTTCTTC	TRBV7-6	15	-	TRBJ2-1	-
CASSINRGHGYTF	TGTGCCAGTAGTATTAACAGGGGGCATGGCTACACCTTC	TRBV19	13	TRBD1	TRBJ1-2	few
CATWLLRGADQPQHF	TGTGCCACCTGGTTGCTTAGGGGCGCGGATCAGCCCCAGCATTTT	TRBV24-1	15	-	TRBJ1-5	-
CATSTGALESPQHF	TGTGCCACCAGTACAGGGGCCCTCGAGTCGCCCCAGCATTTT	TRBV10-3	14	TRBD1	TRBJ1-5	-
CASSHGQGGEKLFF	TGCGCCAGCAGCCATGGACAGGGTGGTGAAAAACTGTTTTTT	TRBV5-1	14	TRBD1	TRBJ1-4	-
CASRQFIGELFF	TGTGCCAGCAGACAATTTATTGGGGAGCTGTTTTTT	TRBV12-3/TRBV12-4	12	-	TRBJ2-2	-
CAISEREGTDTQYF	TGTGCCATCAGTGAACGGGAGGGGACAGATACGCAGTATTTT	TRBV10-3	14	TRBD2	TRBJ2-3	-